This TCR beta chain was recovered during a study of prognosis after radiotherapy for stage I lung cancer. Study details: Concurrent therapy with stereotactic body radiotherapy was given to no patient.

Study results and limitations: Following stereotactic body radiation therapy, patients who went on to develop distant metastases had lower Shannon entropy. Reportedly, metastasis status was linked to differences in TRBV and TRBJ usage frequencies. Patients given stereotactic body radiation therapy showed fewer unique TCR clones afterward, median roughly 9,900 versus 7,200.

Starting from genomic DNA, TCR beta CDR3 was amplified through two-round multiplex PCR. The authors ran first-round PCR with primers specific to each TRBV and TRBJ gene. Each CDR3 protein is one row after TCRdb ran MiXCR on the multiplex PCR reads. The profile shows roughly 38,000 distinct CDR3 sequences, roughly 25% of them singletons. This clonotype was detected many times. Antigen specificity is unknown. Germline values: CDR1 MNHEY, CDR2 SMNVEV (reference sequence). This CDR3 contains 15 residues. The V gene end was trimmed by 5 bases and the J gene end by 6 bases; junction bases not matched to a gene: 5.

The sequencing here drew on PBMCs, taken before or after stereotactic body radiation therapy (not recorded which). The sequence came from a donor of 50 years or more with non-small cell lung cancer. V usage is TRBV27 and J usage is TRBJ2-1, with 12 bases aligning to TRBD1. CDR3 DNA: TGTGCCAGCAGTCGCAAGGGACAGGGGGCCAATGAGCAGTTCTTC. It encodes CASSRKGQGANEQFF.